This TCR beta chain was documented in a study of OX40 agonist ivuxolimab in advanced cancers. Repertoires were generated with immunoSEQ multiplex PCR, while TCRdb's copy carries only in-frame clones and drops some. The sample holds around 90,000 clones; 80% to 90% are singletons and the top ten take under 0.35%. CDR1 and CDR2 from the germline V gene are LNHNV and YYDKDF (reference sequence). V gave up 3 bases and J gave up 7 bases; unmatched junction bases: 4. The CDR3 runs to 14 residues. This chain connects TRBV15 to TRBJ1-5; 9 positions match TRBD1. The material was CD4+ or CD8+ T cells sorted from blood, obtained in a trial of the OX40 agonist ivuxolimab. This TCR came from an adult with an advanced solid tumor such as melanoma, head and neck, liver or kidney cancer. The CDR3 protein is CATSRGTGMQPQHF. The CDR3 region has the DNA TGTGCCACCAGCAGGGGGACAGGGATGCAGCCCCAGCATTTT.